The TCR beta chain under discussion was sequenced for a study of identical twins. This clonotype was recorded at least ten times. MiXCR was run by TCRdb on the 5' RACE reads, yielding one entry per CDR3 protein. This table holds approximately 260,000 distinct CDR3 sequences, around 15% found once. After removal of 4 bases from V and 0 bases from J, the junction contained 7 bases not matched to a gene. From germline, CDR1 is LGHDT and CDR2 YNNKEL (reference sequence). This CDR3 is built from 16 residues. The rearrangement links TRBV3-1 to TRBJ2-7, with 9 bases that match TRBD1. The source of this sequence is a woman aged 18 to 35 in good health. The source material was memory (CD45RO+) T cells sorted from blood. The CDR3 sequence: CASSLGQGYLSYEQYF. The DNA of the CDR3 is TGTGCCAGCAGCCTTGGACAGGGGTACCTCTCCTACGAGCAGTACTTC.